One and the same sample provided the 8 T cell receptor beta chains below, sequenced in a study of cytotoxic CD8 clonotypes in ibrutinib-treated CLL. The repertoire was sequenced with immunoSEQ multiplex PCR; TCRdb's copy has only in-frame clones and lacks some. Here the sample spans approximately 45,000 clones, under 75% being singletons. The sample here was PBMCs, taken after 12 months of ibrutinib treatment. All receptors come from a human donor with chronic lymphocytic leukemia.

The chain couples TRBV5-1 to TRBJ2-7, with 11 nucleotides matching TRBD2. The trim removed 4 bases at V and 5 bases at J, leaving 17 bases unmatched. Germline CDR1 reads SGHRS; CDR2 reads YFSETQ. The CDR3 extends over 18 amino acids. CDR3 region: CASSPVKVAGGAPHEQYF. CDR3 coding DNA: TGCGCCAGCAGCCCGGTGAAAGTAGCGGGGGGGGCTCCCCACGAGCAGTACTTC.

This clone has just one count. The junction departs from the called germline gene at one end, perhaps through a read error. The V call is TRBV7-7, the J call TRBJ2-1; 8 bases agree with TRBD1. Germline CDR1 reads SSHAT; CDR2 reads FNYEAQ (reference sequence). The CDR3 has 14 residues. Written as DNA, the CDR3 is TGTGCTAGCAGCTTGGGGCAGGGGGCGGAGAGCCAGTTCTTC. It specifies CASSLGQGAESQFF.

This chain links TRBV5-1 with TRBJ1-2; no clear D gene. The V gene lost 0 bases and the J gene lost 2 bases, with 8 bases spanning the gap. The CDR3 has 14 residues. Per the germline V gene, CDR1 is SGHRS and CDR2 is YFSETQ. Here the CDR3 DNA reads TGCGCCAGCAGCTTGGCGATTAAGAACTATGGCTACACCTTC. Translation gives CASSLAIKNYGYTF.

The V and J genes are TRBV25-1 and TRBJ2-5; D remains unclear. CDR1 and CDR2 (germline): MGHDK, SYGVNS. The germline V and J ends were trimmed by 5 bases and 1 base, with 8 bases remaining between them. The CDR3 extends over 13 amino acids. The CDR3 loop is CASSRVGQETQYF. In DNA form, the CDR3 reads TGTGCCAGCAGTCGGGTTGGCCAAGAGACCCAGTACTTC.

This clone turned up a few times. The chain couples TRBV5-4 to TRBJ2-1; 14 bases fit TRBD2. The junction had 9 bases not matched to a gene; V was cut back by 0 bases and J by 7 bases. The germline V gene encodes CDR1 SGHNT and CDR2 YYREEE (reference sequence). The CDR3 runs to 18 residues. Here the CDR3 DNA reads TGTGCCAGCAGCTTGGCCTTGACTAGCGGGGGGGATATTAATGAGCAGTTCTTC. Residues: CASSLALTSGGDINEQFF.

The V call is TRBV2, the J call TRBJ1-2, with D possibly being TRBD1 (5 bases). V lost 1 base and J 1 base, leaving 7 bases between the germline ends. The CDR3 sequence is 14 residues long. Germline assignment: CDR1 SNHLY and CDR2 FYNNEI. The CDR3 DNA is TGTGCCAGCAGTGAAGGGCAGGGTAACTATGGCTACACCTTC. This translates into CASSEGQGNYGYTF.

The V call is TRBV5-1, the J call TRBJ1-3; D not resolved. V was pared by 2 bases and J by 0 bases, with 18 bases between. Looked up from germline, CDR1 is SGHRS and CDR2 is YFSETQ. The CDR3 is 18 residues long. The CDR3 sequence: CASSLTRSTESSGNTIYF. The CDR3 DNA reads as TGCGCCAGCAGCTTAACACGTTCGACGGAAAGCTCTGGAAACACCATATATTTT.

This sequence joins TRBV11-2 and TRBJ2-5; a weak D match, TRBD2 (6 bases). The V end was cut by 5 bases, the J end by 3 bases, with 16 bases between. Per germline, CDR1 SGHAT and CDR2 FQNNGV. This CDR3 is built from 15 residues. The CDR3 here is CASSLTRGWEETQYF. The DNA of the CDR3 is TGTGCCAGCAGCCTTACCCGGGGGTGGGAAGAGACCCAGTACTTC.